This T cell receptor (beta chain) was sequenced in a study of early T cells in non-severe SARS-CoV-2 infection. Points from the study as a whole: Anti-spike CD8 responses were favored by VDJdb matching, which missed private and CD4 specificities.

This clonotype was found many times. The antigen is undetermined. CDR1 and CDR2 from the germline V gene are WSHSY and SAAADI. The CDR3 is 14 amino acids. Trimming removed 3 bases at V and 2 bases at J, with 10 bases between. cDNA molecules, individually, were tagged with unique molecular identifiers. Each CDR3 protein is one row after TCRdb ran MiXCR on the 5' RACE reads. Found here are over 85,000 distinct CDR3 sequences, roughly 14% of them singletons; the top ten hold 5% to 8%. Material for sequencing was whole blood. J is TRBJ1-1 and V is TRBV10-2; D is possibly TRBD1 (6 bases). The TCR originated in an adult who was a healthcare worker with PCR-confirmed SARS-CoV-2 infection or an uninfected control (not recorded which). The CDR3 nucleotides read TGCGCCAGCAGTGAAGGGGGAGGTAACACTGAAGCTTTCTTT. It translates to CASSEGGGNTEAFF.